This passage covers 9 T cell receptor beta chains from one sample sequenced in a study of T cell responses to AZD1222 COVID-19 vaccine. Profiled with immunoSEQ multiplex PCR; TCRdb holds only in-frame clones, not every one. This repertoire shows almost 35,000 clones, 85% to 90% found once; its top ten account for 5.5% to 8%. The specimen was peripheral blood, collected on day 0 of AZD1222 vaccination. The receptors come from an adult in good health.

The genes are TRBV6-5 and TRBJ2-7, with 9 bases identical to TRBD2. CDR3 length equals 15 residues. Trimming removed 6 bases from V and 3 bases from J; junction bases left unmatched: 9. In germline, CDR1 is MNHEY, CDR2 SVGAGI. The CDR3 coding sequence is TGTGCCAGCAGCCGAGAGGTGCGGGGGGGCTACGAGCAGTACTTC. Its translation is CASSREVRGGYEQYF.

This clone was seen a single time. The chain combines TRBV3-1 (or the pseudogene TRBV3-2) with TRBJ2-3; D is tentatively TRBD1 or TRBD2 (5 bases each). Per germline, CDR1 LGHDT and CDR2 YNNKEL (reference sequence). The CDR3 is 14 amino acids. V lost 3 bases and J 2 bases, leaving 9 bases between the germline ends. The chain's CDR3 is CASSHPGATDTQYF. The CDR3 DNA reads as TGTGCCAGCAGCCACCCCGGGGCCACAGATACGCAGTATTTT.

This clone came up a few times. The rearrangement uses TRBV29-1 and TRBJ1-2; D not resolved. The CDR3 extends over 9 amino acids. Trimming left V 7 bases short and J 3 bases short, with 3 bases between. Germline loops: CDR1 SQVTM, CDR2 ANQGSEA. Written as DNA, the CDR3 is TGCAGCGGGGACTATGGCTACACCTTC. This translates into CSGDYGYTF.

The V and J genes are TRBV7-8 and TRBJ2-7; 7 bases are a match to TRBD1. CDR3 size: 17 residues. The V gene end was trimmed by 5 bases and the J gene end by 3 bases; junction bases not matched to a gene: 16. Germline CDR1 and CDR2: SGHVS and FQNEAQ. In nucleotides, the CDR3 is TGTGCCAGCAGCCCTAGTCTAGAGACAGGGACCTTCTACGAGCAGTACTTC. The encoded protein is CASSPSLETGTFYEQYF.

The gene calls are TRBV9 and TRBJ2-7; TRBD2 matches 9 bases. The germline CDR1 and CDR2 sequences are SGDLS and YYNGEE. J lost 0 bases, V lost 0 bases, and 4 bases had no gene match. The CDR3 runs 16 residues. CDR3 nucleotides: TGTGCCAGCAGCGTAGGACTAGCGGTGACCTCCTACGAGCAGTACTTC. Translating it yields CASSVGLAVTSYEQYF.

The V call is TRBV7-8, the J call TRBJ2-1, with 8 bases aligning to TRBD1. V lost 5 bases to trimming and J lost 10 bases; unmatched junction nucleotides: 7. CDR1 SGHVS and CDR2 FQNEAQ come from the germline V gene. CDR3 length: 13 residues. CDR3 nucleotide sequence: TGTGCCAGCAGCCCACAGGGGGGAGCAGAGCAGTTCTTC. Amino acid sequence: CASSPQGGAEQFF. The complete variable domain, with remaining parts taken from reference TRBV7-8 and TRBJ2-1, reads GAGVSQSPRYKVAKRGQDVALRCDPISGHVSLFWYQQALGQGPEFLTYFQNEAQLDKSGLPSDRFFAERPEGSVSTLKIQRTQQEDSAVYLCASSPQGGAEQFFGPGTRLTVL.

The chain uses TRBV12-3 or TRBV12-4 and TRBJ1-1; D ambiguous. The CDR3 consists of 13 residues. The ends were cut back, 3 bases at V and 4 bases at J, with 9 bases in the middle. CDR3 residues: CASSFPGVTEAFF. The CDR3, as DNA: TGTGCCAGCAGTTTTCCCGGGGTCACTGAAGCTTTCTTT.

This chain connects TRBV20-1 to TRBJ2-7; 9 bases are a match to TRBD1. Germline V lookup: CDR1 DFQATT, CDR2 SNEGSKA (reference sequence). The V and J ends lost 3 bases and 1 base, in that order; junction bases with no gene match: 10. CDR3 length: 16 amino acids. The CDR3 reads CSASSGQGLMSYEQYF. For the CDR3, the DNA is TGCAGTGCTAGTTCGGGACAGGGACTGATGTCCTACGAGCAGTACTTC.

V and J are TRBV11-2 and TRBJ2-7; D remains unclear. CDR3 length: 14 residues. Trimming removed 1 base from V and 2 bases from J, with 9 bases in between. Germline V lookup: CDR1 SGHAT, CDR2 FQNNGV. The CDR3 spells CASSLAGLTYEQYF. The CDR3 coding sequence is TGTGCCAGCAGCTTAGCCGGCCTCACCTACGAGCAGTACTTC.